This T cell receptor (beta chain) was identified during a study of metastatic and nonmetastatic thyroid tumors. Whole-study findings and limits: Malignant tumors reportedly showed significantly higher TCR beta diversity than benign nodules in both blood and tumor.

There were no patients who had received any treatment before thyroid surgery. Per germline, CDR1 SGHVS and CDR2 FQNEAQ. The CDR3 covers 14 residues. Original methodology: The distant-metastasis classifier for papillary thyroid cancer was built from CDR3 differences across clinicopathological groups. TCRdb re-clonotyped the PCR reads via MiXCR. The V and J calls come from TCRdb's annotation, not from the publication. The sample consists of over 25,000 clones, 16% of them appearing once. About this clone itself: Its antigen is undetermined. A read error may account for a junction end that differs from germline. Other DNA sequences of this sample code for an identical CDR3.

This receptor was identified in a female donor with papillary thyroid cancer or a benign thyroid nodule (not recorded which). Some clones in this sample may be carry-over from other donors' samples. This chain uses TRBV7-8 with TRBJ1-2, with D maybe TRBD1 (5 bases). Sequencing used blood. CDR3 DNA: TGTGCCAGCAGCTCGGGGCGGGGGACCTATGGCTACACATTC. Its translation: CASSSGRGTYGYTF.